The next 21 T cell receptor beta chains were all read from a single sample in a study of early T cells in non-severe SARS-CoV-2 infection. MiXCR, run by TCRdb on the 5' RACE reads, gives a single entry per CDR3 protein. The sample carries 70,000 or so distinct CDR3 sequences, more than 10% recorded once. Sequenced sample: whole blood. These receptors came from an adult who was a healthcare worker with PCR-confirmed SARS-CoV-2 infection or an uninfected control (not recorded which).

The J gene is TRBJ2-3, the V gene TRBV11-2; 12 bases agree with TRBD2. The CDR3 sequence is 23 residues long. The junction had 21 bases not matched to a gene; V was cut back by 2 bases and J by 0 bases. Looked up from germline, CDR1 is SGHAT and CDR2 is FQNNGV. CDR3 amino acids: CASSLSAKGFRTSGDASTDTQYF. The CDR3 nucleotides read TGTGCCAGCAGCTTATCGGCAAAGGGGTTTCGGACTAGCGGGGACGCTAGCACAGATACGCAGTATTTT.

The J gene is TRBJ2-4, the V gene TRBV5-1; D is perhaps TRBD1 (5 bases). The V end was cut by 4 bases, the J end by 0 bases, with 14 bases between. This CDR3 region has 16 residues. The germline CDR1 and CDR2 sequences are SGHRS and YFSETQ. CDR3 in amino acids: CASSEPGLLAKNIQYF. CDR3 in DNA: TGCGCCAGCAGCGAACCAGGGTTACTAGCCAAAAACATTCAGTACTTC. Full variable domain (rest looked up from reference TRBV5-1 and TRBJ2-4): KAGVTQTPRYLIKTRGQQVTLSCSPISGHRSVSWYQQTPGQGLQFLFEYFSETQRNKGNFPGRFSGRQFSNSRSEMNVSTLELGDSALYLCASSEPGLLAKNIQYFGAGTRLSVL.

The chain links TRBV11-2 to TRBJ2-5; 7 positions agree with TRBD1. Trimming cost V 5 bases and J 1 base; bases outside gene matches: 10. Germline V gene lookup returns CDR1 SGHAT and CDR2 FQNNGV. This CDR3 spans 16 amino acids. The CDR3 spells CASSRTGRGFQETQYF. Written as DNA, the CDR3 is TGTGCCAGCAGCCGGACAGGCAGAGGGTTCCAAGAGACCCAGTACTTC.

This clonotype was seen a few times. This chain links TRBV7-3 with TRBJ2-2; D unresolved. CDR1 and CDR2 from the germline V gene are SGHTA and FQGTGA. Trimming left V 5 bases short and J 0 bases short, with 13 bases between. The CDR3 has 16 amino acids. The CDR3 region is CASSRSHTANTGELFF. Here the CDR3 DNA reads TGTGCCAGCAGCCGATCACACACCGCGAACACCGGGGAGCTGTTTTTT.

In its sample, this clonotype was seen many times. V gene TRBV5-6 combines with J gene TRBJ2-3; 15 bases match TRBD2. In germline, CDR1 is SGHDT, CDR2 YYEEEE. CDR3 size: 21 residues. J was trimmed by 1 base and V by 4 bases; bases with no gene match: 16. The CDR3 region has the DNA TGTGCCAGCAGCCCGGGACTAGCGGGGGGCGCCCGAAGTTTTGGCACAGATACGCAGTATTTT. Translation: CASSPGLAGGARSFGTDTQYF.

This clonotype was seen at least ten times. In DNA form, the CDR3 reads TGCAGTGCGCTTGACAGTAACAATCAGCCCCAGCATTTT. Amino acid sequence: CSALDSNNQPQHF. The chain links TRBV20-1 to TRBJ1-5; TRBD1 might be the D (5 bases). The CDR3 is 13 amino acids. V lost 6 bases and J 3 bases, leaving 12 bases between the germline ends. Germline V gene lookup returns CDR1 DFQATT and CDR2 SNEGSKA (reference sequence).

The J gene is TRBJ2-1, the V gene TRBV9; tentative D call: TRBD2 (6 bases). Trimming took off 2 bases at V and 9 bases at J, with 9 bases between the two ends. CDR1 and CDR2 from the germline V gene are SGDLS and YYNGEE. There are 12 residues in the CDR3. CDR3 loop: CASSVAGSEQFF. For the CDR3, the DNA is TGTGCCAGCAGCGTCGCCGGGAGTGAGCAGTTCTTC. Full variable domain (outside the CDR3, taken from reference TRBV9 and TRBJ2-1): DSGVTQTPKHLITATGQRVTLRCSPRSGDLSVYWYQQSLDQGLQFLIQYYNGEERAKGNILERFSAQQFPDLHSELNLSSLELGDSALYFCASSVAGSEQFFGPGTRLTVL.

There are a few counts of this clonotype. The chain links TRBV11-2 to TRBJ1-1, with D unresolved. The CDR3 sequence is 15 residues long. Germline V gene data show CDR1 as SGHAT and CDR2 as FQNNGV. The V gene lost 2 bases and the J gene lost 8 bases, with 18 bases spanning the gap. The CDR3 reads CASSLKAGSFVEAFF. The DNA of the CDR3 is TGTGCCAGCAGCTTAAAGGCCGGATCATTCGTAGAAGCTTTCTTT.

This clonotype was counted at least ten times. This rearrangement joins TRBV12-5 to TRBJ2-1, with D possibly matching TRBD1 (5 bases). V lost 4 bases to trimming and J lost 1 base, with 17 bases between them. CDR1 LGHNT and CDR2 FRNRAP come from the germline V gene. This CDR3 is 17 amino acids long. The CDR3 coding sequence is TGTGCTAGTGGTTCCCAAACTCAGGGCCTATCCTACAATGAGCAGTTCTTC. It is translated as CASGSQTQGLSYNEQFF.

The chain employs TRBV12-3 or TRBV12-4 and TRBJ1-2; a possible D gene is TRBD1 (6 bases). This CDR3 region has 15 residues. V dropped 4 bases and J dropped 6 bases, with 18 bases sitting between them. The CDR3 DNA reads TGTGCCAGCAGTTCCCGGGGAAACAGGGACCATGGCTACACCTTC. The encoded protein is CASSSRGNRDHGYTF.

In its sample, this clonotype was seen a few times. The CDR3: CASRITGSGANVLTF. CDR3 nucleotide sequence: TGTGCCAGCAGAATCACAGGCTCTGGGGCCAACGTCCTGACTTTC. V and J are TRBV7-3 and TRBJ2-6; tentatively, D is TRBD1 (5 bases). The CDR3 covers 15 residues. V was cut by 6 bases and J by 0 bases, with 9 bases left in between. Germline V gene data show CDR1 as SGHTA and CDR2 as FQGTGA.

The table lists this clonotype with many counts. This chain links TRBV29-1 with TRBJ2-3; D may be TRBD1 (6 bases). V lost 6 bases to trimming and J lost 1 base, with 23 bases between them. This CDR3 spans 17 amino acids. The germline gives CDR1 SQVTM, CDR2 ANQGSEA. The CDR3 coding sequence is TGCAGCGTCGCGAAACTATCGAGGGCAGGGGGCACAGATACGCAGTATTTT. Amino acid sequence: CSVAKLSRAGGTDTQYF.

The chain recombines TRBV5-6 with TRBJ1-2; no clear D gene. Trimming pared 4 bases from V and 3 bases from J, leaving 25 bases between. Germline V gene sequence: CDR1 SGHDT, CDR2 YYEEEE. The CDR3 is 18 amino acids. The CDR3 region is CASSRDPSQSLVDYGYTF. CDR3 bases: TGTGCCAGCAGCCGCGACCCCAGCCAGTCCCTGGTCGACTATGGCTACACCTTC.

This clonotype was counted between two and nine times. The rearrangement links TRBV20-1 to TRBJ1-6, with a weak D call TRBD1 (6 bases). V shed 5 bases and J shed 7 bases, with 18 bases lying between them. The CDR3 runs to 15 residues. Germline-derived CDR1 and CDR2 are DFQATT and SNEGSKA (reference sequence). The CDR3 region has the DNA TGCAGTGCTGCATCTCCCGGGACACTCAATTCACCCCTCCACTTT. This encodes CSAASPGTLNSPLHF.

This clonotype was picked up a small number of times. The rearrangement links TRBV19 to TRBJ2-2; D not resolved. The germline V gene encodes CDR1 LNHDA and CDR2 SQIVND (reference sequence). The CDR3 sequence is 16 residues long. The V gene lost 5 bases and the J gene lost 2 bases, with 15 bases spanning the gap. The CDR3 sequence is CASSPLAQTNTGELFF. As DNA, the CDR3 is TGTGCCAGTAGTCCCCTTGCGCAAACCAACACCGGGGAGCTGTTTTTT.

This clonotype was counted only a few times. The V and J genes are TRBV20-1 and TRBJ1-3, with D hard to call. V was clipped by 0 bases and J by 0 bases, with 9 bases between them. Germline CDR1 DFQATT, CDR2 SNEGSKA (reference sequence). The CDR3 has 15 residues. CDR3 in amino acids: CSARDPRFSGNTIYF. The CDR3 DNA reads as TGCAGTGCTAGAGATCCTAGGTTCTCTGGAAACACCATATATTTT.

This clonotype has a count of ten or more. The rearrangement uses TRBV6-4 and TRBJ2-2; 11 nucleotides align to TRBD2. Germline-derived CDR1 and CDR2 are MRHNA and SNTAGT. V dropped 6 bases and J dropped 3; count of bases not matched to a gene: 0. This CDR3 spans 14 amino acids. CDR3 DNA sequence: TGTGCCAGCAGACTAGCGGGGGACACCGGGGAGCTGTTTTTT. Its protein is CASRLAGDTGELFF.

This clonotype was counted at least ten times. The chain couples TRBV5-4 to TRBJ1-4; TRBD1 matches at 10 bases. The CDR3 is 14 residues long. J was trimmed by 8 bases and V by 4 bases; bases with no gene match: 5. Germline CDR1 and CDR2: SGHNT and YYREEE (reference sequence). The CDR3 loop reads CASSADRGQEKLFF. CDR3 coding DNA: TGTGCCAGCAGCGCCGACAGGGGGCAGGAAAAACTGTTTTTT.

This clonotype showed up many times. This sequence joins TRBV7-8 and TRBJ2-3; tentatively, D is TRBD1 or TRBD2 (5 bases each). CDR3 size: 14 residues. The V gene lost 1 base and the J gene lost 6 bases, with 11 bases spanning the gap. Germline V gene sequence: CDR1 SGHVS, CDR2 FQNEAQ. Here the CDR3 reads CASSLVGTGDTQYF. CDR3 bases: TGTGCCAGCAGCTTAGTGGGGACGGGTGATACGCAGTATTTT.

This clonotype was recorded many times. The chain has TRBV21-1 and TRBJ2-6; TRBD1, the table's D call, lacks a check against the DNA. TRBV21-1 is labeled a pseudogene. There are 19 residues in the CDR3. The CDR3 region has the DNA TGTGCCAGCAGCAAAGAATCCCGGGTCAGAAGCTCTGGGGCCAACGTCCTGACTTTC. This sequence encodes CASSKESRVRSSGANVLTF.

This clonotype was seen many times. The chain links TRBV10-2 to TRBJ1-1; 7 bases align to TRBD1. The germline CDR1 and CDR2 sequences are WSHSY and SAAADI. The CDR3 covers 21 residues. J was trimmed by 2 bases and V by 2 bases; bases with no gene match: 23. The DNA of the CDR3 is TGCGCCAGCAGTGAGCCAAATCGGGACAGATTACTTCTAGGGGTAAACACTGAAGCTTTCTTT. This sequence encodes CASSEPNRDRLLLGVNTEAFF.